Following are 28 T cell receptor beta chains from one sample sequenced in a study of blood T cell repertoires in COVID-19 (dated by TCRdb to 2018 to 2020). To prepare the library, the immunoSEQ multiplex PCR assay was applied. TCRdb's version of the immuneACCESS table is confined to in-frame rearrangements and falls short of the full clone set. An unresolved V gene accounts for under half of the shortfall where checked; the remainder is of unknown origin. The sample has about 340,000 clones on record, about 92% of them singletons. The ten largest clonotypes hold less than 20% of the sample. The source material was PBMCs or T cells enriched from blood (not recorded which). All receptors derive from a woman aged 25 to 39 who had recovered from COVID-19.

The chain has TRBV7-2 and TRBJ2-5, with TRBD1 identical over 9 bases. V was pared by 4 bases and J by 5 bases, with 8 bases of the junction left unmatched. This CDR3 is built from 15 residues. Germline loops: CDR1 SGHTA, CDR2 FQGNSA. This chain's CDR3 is CASSSTGTGRETQYF. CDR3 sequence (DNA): TGTGCCAGCAGCTCCACCGGGACAGGGAGGGAGACCCAGTACTTC.

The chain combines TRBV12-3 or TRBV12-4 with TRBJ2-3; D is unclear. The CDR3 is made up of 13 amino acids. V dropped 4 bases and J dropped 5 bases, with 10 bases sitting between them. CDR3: CASSWAAGDTQYF. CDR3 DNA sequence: TGTGCCAGCAGTTGGGCCGCCGGAGATACGCAGTATTTT.

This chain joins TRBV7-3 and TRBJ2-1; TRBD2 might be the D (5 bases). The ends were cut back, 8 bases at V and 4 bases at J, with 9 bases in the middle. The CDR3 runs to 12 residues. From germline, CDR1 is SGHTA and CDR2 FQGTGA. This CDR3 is CASGVAYNEQFF. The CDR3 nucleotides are TGTGCCAGCGGGGTAGCGTACAATGAGCAGTTCTTC.

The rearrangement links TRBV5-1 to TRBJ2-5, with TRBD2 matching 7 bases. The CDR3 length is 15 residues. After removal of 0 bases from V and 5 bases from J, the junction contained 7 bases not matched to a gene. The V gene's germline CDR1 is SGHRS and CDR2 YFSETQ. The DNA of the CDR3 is TGCGCCAGCAGCTTGGCCCCGGGAGGATTCGAGACCCAGTACTTC. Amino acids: CASSLAPGGFETQYF.

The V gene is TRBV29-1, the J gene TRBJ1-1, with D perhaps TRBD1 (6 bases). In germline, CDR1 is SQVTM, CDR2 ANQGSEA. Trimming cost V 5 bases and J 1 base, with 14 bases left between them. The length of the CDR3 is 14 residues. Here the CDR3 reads CSVFTGMENTEAFF. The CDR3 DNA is TGCAGCGTTTTCACAGGGATGGAGAACACTGAAGCTTTCTTT.

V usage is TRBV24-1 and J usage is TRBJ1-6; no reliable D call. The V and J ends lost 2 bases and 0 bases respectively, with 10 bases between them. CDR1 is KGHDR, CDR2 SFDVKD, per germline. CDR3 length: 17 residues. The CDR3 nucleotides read TGTGCCACCAGTGATTCTTCACAGAGCTCCTATAATTCACCCCTCCACTTT. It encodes CATSDSSQSSYNSPLHF.

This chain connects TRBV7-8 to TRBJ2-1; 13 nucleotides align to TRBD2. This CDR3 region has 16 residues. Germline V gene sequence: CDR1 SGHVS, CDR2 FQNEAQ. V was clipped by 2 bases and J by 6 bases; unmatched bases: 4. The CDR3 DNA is TGTGCCAGCAGCTTAAGCCGACTAGCGGGGGGCAATGAGCAGTTCTTC. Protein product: CASSLSRLAGGNEQFF.

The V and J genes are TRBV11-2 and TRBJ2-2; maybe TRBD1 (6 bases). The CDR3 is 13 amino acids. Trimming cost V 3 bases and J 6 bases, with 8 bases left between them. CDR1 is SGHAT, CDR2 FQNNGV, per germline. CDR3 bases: TGTGCCAGCAGCTTCCAGGGGCCCGGGGAGCTGTTTTTT. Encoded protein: CASSFQGPGELFF.

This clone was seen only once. CDR3 residues: CASSPRRLAGVETQYF. The CDR3 DNA sequence: TGTGCCAGCTCACCACGTCGGTTAGCGGGGGTGGAGACCCAGTACTTC. This chain connects TRBV18 to TRBJ2-5, with TRBD2 matching over 9 bases. The V gene's germline CDR1 is KGHSH and CDR2 LQKENI. The CDR3 is 16 residues long. The V segment lost 1 base and the J segment 5 bases; nucleotides outside the gene matches: 8.

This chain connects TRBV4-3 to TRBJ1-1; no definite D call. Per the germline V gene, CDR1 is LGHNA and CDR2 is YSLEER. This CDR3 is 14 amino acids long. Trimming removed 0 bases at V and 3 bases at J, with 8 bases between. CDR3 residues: CASSQDTDDTEAFF. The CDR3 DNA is TGCGCCAGCAGCCAAGATACAGACGACACTGAAGCTTTCTTT.

The CDR3 sequence: CASRGDTANYGYTF. In DNA, the CDR3 is TGTGCCAGCAGGGGGGACACAGCTAACTATGGCTACACCTTC. This chain joins TRBV2 and TRBJ1-2; weak D call: TRBD1 (6 bases). This CDR3 has 14 amino acids. The germline V gene has CDR1 SNHLY and CDR2 FYNNEI. The V gene lost 6 bases and the J gene lost 0 bases, with 11 bases spanning the gap.

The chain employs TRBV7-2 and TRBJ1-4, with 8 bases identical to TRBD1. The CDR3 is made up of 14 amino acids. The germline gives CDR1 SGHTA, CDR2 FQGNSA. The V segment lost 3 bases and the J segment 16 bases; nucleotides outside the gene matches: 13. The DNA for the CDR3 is TGTGCCAGCAGCTTGGATTCTCGGACAGGGAGTAAGTTTTTT. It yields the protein CASSLDSRTGSKFF.

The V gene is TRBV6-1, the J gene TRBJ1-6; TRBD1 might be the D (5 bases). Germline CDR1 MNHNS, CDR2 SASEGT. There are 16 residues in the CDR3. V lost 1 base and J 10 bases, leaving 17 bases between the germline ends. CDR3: CASSEGDFLRGSPLHF. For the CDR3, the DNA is TGTGCCAGCAGTGAAGGGGACTTCCTCCGCGGCTCACCCCTCCACTTT.

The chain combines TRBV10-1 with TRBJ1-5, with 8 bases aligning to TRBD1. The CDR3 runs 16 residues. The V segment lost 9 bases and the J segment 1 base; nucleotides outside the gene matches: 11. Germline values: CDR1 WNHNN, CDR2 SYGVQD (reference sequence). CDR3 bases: TGCGCCAGTTGTGTCAGGGGGCGCGACAGCAATCAGCCCCAGCATTTT. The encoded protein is CASCVRGRDSNQPQHF.

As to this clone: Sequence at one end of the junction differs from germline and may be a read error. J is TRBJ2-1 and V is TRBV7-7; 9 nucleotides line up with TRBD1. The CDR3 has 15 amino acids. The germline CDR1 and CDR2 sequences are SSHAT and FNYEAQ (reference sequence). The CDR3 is CASSSGTGWVNEQFF. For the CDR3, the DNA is TGTGCTAGCAGCTCCGGGACAGGGTGGGTCAATGAGCAGTTCTTC.

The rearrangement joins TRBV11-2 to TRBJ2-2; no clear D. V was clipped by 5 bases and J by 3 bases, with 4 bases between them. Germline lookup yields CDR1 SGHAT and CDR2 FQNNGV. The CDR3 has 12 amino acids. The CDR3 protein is CASSPYTGELFF. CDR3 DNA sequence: TGTGCCAGCAGCCCATACACCGGGGAGCTGTTTTTT.

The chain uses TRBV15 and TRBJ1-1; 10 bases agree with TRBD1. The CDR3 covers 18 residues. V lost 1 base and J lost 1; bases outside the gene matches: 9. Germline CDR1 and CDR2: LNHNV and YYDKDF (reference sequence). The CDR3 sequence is CATSRVFGTGVRNTEAFF. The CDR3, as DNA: TGTGCCACCAGCAGAGTGTTCGGGACAGGGGTCCGGAACACTGAAGCTTTCTTT.

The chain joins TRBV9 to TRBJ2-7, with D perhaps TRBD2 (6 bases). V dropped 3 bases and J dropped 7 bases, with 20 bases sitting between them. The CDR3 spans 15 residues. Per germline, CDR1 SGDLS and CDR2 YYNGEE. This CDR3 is CASSGTGLGVGEQYF. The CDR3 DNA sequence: TGTGCCAGCAGCGGAACGGGACTGGGAGTAGGAGAGCAGTACTTC.

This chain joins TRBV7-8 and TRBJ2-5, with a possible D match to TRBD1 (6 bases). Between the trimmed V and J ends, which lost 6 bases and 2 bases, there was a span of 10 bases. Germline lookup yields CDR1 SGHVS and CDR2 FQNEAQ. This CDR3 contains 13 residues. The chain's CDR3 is CASSTGTQETQYF. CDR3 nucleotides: TGTGCCAGCAGTACCGGGACACAAGAGACCCAGTACTTC. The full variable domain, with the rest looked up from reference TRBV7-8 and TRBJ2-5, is GAGVSQSPRYKVAKRGQDVALRCDPISGHVSLFWYQQALGQGPEFLTYFQNEAQLDKSGLPSDRFFAERPEGSVSTLKIQRTQQEDSAVYLCASSTGTQETQYFGPGTRLLVL.

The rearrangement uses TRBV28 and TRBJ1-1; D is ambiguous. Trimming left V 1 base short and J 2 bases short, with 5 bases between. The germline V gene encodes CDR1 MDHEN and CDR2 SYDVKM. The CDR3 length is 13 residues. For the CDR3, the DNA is TGTGCCAGCAGTTTATTAATAAACACTGAAGCTTTCTTT. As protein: CASSLLINTEAFF.

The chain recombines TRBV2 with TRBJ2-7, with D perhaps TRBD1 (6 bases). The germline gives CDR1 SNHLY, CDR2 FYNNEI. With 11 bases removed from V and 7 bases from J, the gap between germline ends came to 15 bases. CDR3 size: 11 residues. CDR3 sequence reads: CAGALRGEQYF. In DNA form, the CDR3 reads TGTGCCGGAGCACTCAGGGGTGAGCAGTACTTC. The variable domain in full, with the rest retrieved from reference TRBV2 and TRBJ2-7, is EPEVTQTPSHQVTQMGQEVILRCVPISNHLYFYWYRQILGQKVEFLVSFYNNEISEKSEIFDDQFSVERPDGSNFTLKIRSTKLEDSAMYFCAGALRGEQYFGPGTRLTVT.

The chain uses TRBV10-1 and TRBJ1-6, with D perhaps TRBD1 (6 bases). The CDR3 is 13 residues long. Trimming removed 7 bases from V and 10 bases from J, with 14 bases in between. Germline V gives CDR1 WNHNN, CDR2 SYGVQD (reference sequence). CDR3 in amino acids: CASTEQGRSPLHF. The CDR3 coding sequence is TGCGCCAGCACCGAACAGGGCCGGTCACCCCTCCACTTT.

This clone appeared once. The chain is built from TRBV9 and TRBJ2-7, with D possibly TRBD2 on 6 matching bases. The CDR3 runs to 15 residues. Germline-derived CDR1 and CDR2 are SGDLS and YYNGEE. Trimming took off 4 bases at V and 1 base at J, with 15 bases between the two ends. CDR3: CASSPRLGRSYEQYF. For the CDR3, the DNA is TGTGCCAGCAGCCCCCGACTAGGAAGGTCCTACGAGCAGTACTTC.

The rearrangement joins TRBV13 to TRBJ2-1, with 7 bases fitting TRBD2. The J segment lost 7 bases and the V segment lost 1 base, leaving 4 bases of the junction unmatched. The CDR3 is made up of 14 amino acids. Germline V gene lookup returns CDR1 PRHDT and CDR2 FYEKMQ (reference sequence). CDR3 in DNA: TGTGCCAGCAGCTTAGCTAGCGGAACGAATGAGCAGTTCTTC. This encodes CASSLASGTNEQFF.

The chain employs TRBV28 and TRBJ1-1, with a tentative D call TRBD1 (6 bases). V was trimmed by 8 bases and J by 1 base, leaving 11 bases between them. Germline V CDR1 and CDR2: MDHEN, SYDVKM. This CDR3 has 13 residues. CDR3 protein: CASGGQRNTEAFF. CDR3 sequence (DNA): TGTGCCAGCGGGGGACAACGGAACACTGAAGCTTTCTTT.

For the CDR3, the DNA is TGTGCCAGCAGCTTGGACTTGGGGTTCACAGATACGCAGTATTTT. Encoded protein: CASSLDLGFTDTQYF. This sequence joins TRBV7-9 and TRBJ2-3, with D perhaps TRBD2 (5 bases). V dropped 3 bases and J dropped 2 bases, with 12 bases sitting between them. The germline V gene encodes CDR1 SEHNR and CDR2 FQNEAQ (reference sequence). This CDR3 spans 15 amino acids.

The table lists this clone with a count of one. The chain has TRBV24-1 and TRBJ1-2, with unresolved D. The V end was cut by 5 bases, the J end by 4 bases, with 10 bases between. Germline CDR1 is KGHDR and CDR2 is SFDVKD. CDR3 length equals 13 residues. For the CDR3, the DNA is TGTGCCACCAGTGCTTCAGGAACCTATGGCTACACCTTC. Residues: CATSASGTYGYTF.

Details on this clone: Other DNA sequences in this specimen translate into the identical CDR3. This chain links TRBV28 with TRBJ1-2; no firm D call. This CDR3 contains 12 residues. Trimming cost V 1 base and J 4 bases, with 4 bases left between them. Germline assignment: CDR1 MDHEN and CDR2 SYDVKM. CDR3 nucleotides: TGTGCCAGCAGTTTATCCTCCTATGGCTACACCTTC. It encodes CASSLSSYGYTF.